This entry concerns a single T cell receptor beta chain. Unique molecular identifiers were built into the TCRbeta library. MiXCR, applied by TCRdb to the PCR reads, yields one record per CDR3 protein. This table holds approximately 520,000 distinct CDR3 sequences, over 25% found once. The CDR3 sequence is 14 residues long. V gave up 4 bases and J gave up 8 bases; unmatched junction bases: 2. Germline lookup yields CDR1 MNHEY and CDR2 SVGAGI. This entry belongs to a study of T-cell reconstitution after alpha-beta-depleted transplantation in children. The input for sequencing was PBMCs from the stem cell graft donor, taken from the stem cell graft. The TCR was taken from a human donor who donated a stem cell graft to a child with aplastic anemia. This chain joins TRBV6-5 and TRBJ2-1, with 13 nucleotides matching TRBD2. DNA of the CDR3: TGTGCCAGCAGTTGGACTAGCGGGAGTGATGAGCAGTTCTTC. Its protein product is CASSWTSGSDEQFF.